A selection of T cell receptor beta chains follows, all from one sample in a study of blood T cell repertoires in COVID-19. Sequencing was performed with immunoSEQ multiplex PCR; in TCRdb, only in-frame clones are kept and a portion is missing. This sample yields approximately 270,000 clones, of which more than 70% are seen a single time; roughly 6% belongs to the top ten. The sample taken for sequencing was peripheral blood. The origin of the receptors is a woman aged 25 to 39 with COVID-19, enrolled during active disease. The CDR3 runs from the conserved cysteine through the conserved F or W. Each record gives: J gene, clone size, V gene, D gene, CDR3 protein, CDR3 DNA. D genes are given only for firm matches. The size of a clone is reported for some rows only, either as once, few or many, or as a class for expanded clones.

TRBJ1-5,-,TRBV6-2/TRBV6-3,-,CASTPFQGNQPQHF,TGTGCCAGCACCCCCTTTCAGGGGAATCAGCCCCAGCATTTT
TRBJ2-2,-,TRBV7-6,TRBD2,CASSLGLAGDTGELFF,TGTGCCAGCAGCTTGGGACTAGCGGGGGACACCGGGGAGCTGTTTTTT
TRBJ2-5,-,TRBV5-1,TRBD2,CASSLRQRTSGGVQETQYF,TGCGCCAGCAGCTTGCGCCAACGGACTAGCGGGGGGGTCCAAGAGACCCAGTACTTC
TRBJ2-3,-,TRBV6-1,TRBD2,CASSEQVAGDTDTQYF,TGTGCCAGCAGTGAACAGGTAGCGGGGGACACAGATACGCAGTATTTT
TRBJ1-1,-,TRBV11-2,-,CASSPGIATEAFF,TGTGCCAGCAGCCCCGGTATAGCCACTGAAGCTTTCTTT
TRBJ1-1,-,TRBV5-6,TRBD1,CASSPTTGEADTEAFF,TGTGCCAGCAGCCCAACTACAGGGGAGGCTGACACTGAAGCTTTCTTT
TRBJ2-3,-,TRBV18,TRBD1,CASSPEDRVSTDTQYF,TGTGCCAGCTCACCAGAGGACAGGGTTAGCACAGATACGCAGTATTTT
TRBJ1-2,-,TRBV28,-,CASSSPGGHDYGYTF,TGTGCCAGCAGTTCGCCCGGGGGGCACGACTATGGCTACACCTTC
TRBJ1-5,-,TRBV6-2/TRBV6-3,-,CASSRLRNQPQHF,TGTGCCAGCAGTAGACTTCGCAATCAGCCCCAGCATTTT
TRBJ1-2,few,TRBV10-3,-,CAIPGNGYTF,TGTGCCATTCCGGGGAATGGCTACACCTTC
TRBJ2-7,-,TRBV10-1,-,CASSSWTETYYEQYF,TGCGCCAGCTCCTCTTGGACAGAAACTTACTACGAGCAGTACTTC
TRBJ1-1,-,TRBV5-8,-,CASTLSVNTEAFF,TGTGCCAGCACCTTGTCAGTTAACACTGAAGCTTTCTTT
TRBJ1-6,-,TRBV7-2,-,CASSLGTGPLHF,TGTGCCAGCAGCTTAGGCACGGGACCCCTCCACTTT
TRBJ2-1,-,TRBV7-8,-,CASSRETVFYNEQFF,TGTGCCAGCAGCCGGGAGACAGTTTTTTACAATGAGCAGTTCTTC
TRBJ2-3,-,TRBV2,TRBD2,CASRNLAGGDTQYF,TGTGCCAGCAGAAACCTAGCGGGGGGAGATACGCAGTATTTT
TRBJ2-7,-,TRBV15,TRBD2,CATSRDISGGAEQYF,TGTGCCACCAGCAGAGATATTAGCGGGGGGGCCGAGCAGTACTTC
TRBJ2-2,-,TRBV9,-,CASGAPSGGAITGELFF,TGTGCCAGCGGGGCCCCTTCTGGCGGGGCCATCACCGGGGAGCTGTTTTTT
TRBJ1-2,-,TRBV14,-,CASSQRRNYGYTF,TGTGCCAGCAGCCAAAGGCGGAACTATGGCTACACCTTC
TRBJ2-3,-,TRBV7-9,-,CASSLSRGGSDTQYF,TGTGCCAGCAGCCTGTCAAGAGGGGGATCAGATACGCAGTATTTT
TRBJ2-1,-,TRBV7-9,TRBD2,CASSPLAGGPFEQFF,TGTGCCAGCAGCCCTTTAGCGGGGGGGCCATTTGAGCAGTTCTTC
TRBJ2-3,-,TRBV3-1/TRBV3-2,TRBD2,CASSPTSGGTFNDTQYF,TGTGCCAGCAGCCCAACTAGCGGGGGGACTTTCAACGATACGCAGTATTTT
TRBJ2-1,-,TRBV28,TRBD1,CASSYGQGVRNEQFF,TGTGCCAGCAGTTACGGTCAGGGGGTTCGCAATGAGCAGTTCTTC
TRBJ2-3,-,TRBV9,TRBD2,CASSVRAGGLFDTQYF,TGTGCCAGCAGCGTACGGGCGGGGGGCCTGTTCGATACGCAGTATTTT
TRBJ1-2,-,TRBV10-3,TRBD1,CAISEGTGLSGYTF,TGTGCCATCAGTGAGGGGACAGGGCTTTCAGGCTACACCTTC
TRBJ2-3,-,TRBV20-1,-,CSTSTDTQYF,TGCAGTACTAGCACAGATACGCAGTATTTT
TRBJ2-7,-,TRBV29-1,-,CSVAFYSYEQYF,TGCAGCGTTGCCTTCTATTCCTACGAGCAGTACTTC
TRBJ2-7,few,TRBV2,-,CASSEAGGPYEQYF,TGTGCCAGCAGTGAAGCGGGGGGGCCTTACGAGCAGTACTTC
TRBJ1-5,-,TRBV24-1,TRBD1,CATSDPGTGHNQPQHF,TGTGCCACCAGTGATCCCGGGACAGGACACAATCAGCCCCAGCATTTT